This T cell receptor (beta chain) was obtained from a study of blood T cell repertoires in COVID-19. In the authors' workflow: Estimates of nucleated cell counts were drawn from the amplification of reference gene primers. Clones were read by immunoSEQ multiplex PCR, and TCRdb kept only the in-frame ones, dropping some. D and trimming come from the DNA, and the V and J calls and clone size come from that table. This table holds about 90,000 clones, over 75% found once. Trimming pared 3 bases from V and 4 bases from J, leaving 16 bases between. Germline CDR1 reads WSHSY; CDR2 reads SAAADI. The CDR3 has 16 amino acids.

The TCR originated in a human donor in a cohort sampled during active COVID-19. This chain joins TRBV10-2 and TRBJ2-1; D uncertain. Source material: peripheral blood. In nucleotides, the CDR3 is TGCGCCAGCAGTGATCCCGGCCACTATAGATACAATGAGCAGTTCTTC. Amino acid sequence: CASSDPGHYRYNEQFF.